Shown below are 13 T cell receptor beta chains from a single sample sequenced in a study of T cell responses to AZD1222 COVID-19 vaccine. Sequencing used immunoSEQ multiplex PCR; TCRdb keeps in-frame clones, though not all of them. The sample lists 100,000 to 150,000 clones, 93% occurring once. The sequencing here drew on peripheral blood, taken on day 0 of AZD1222 vaccination. These receptors came from an adult in good health.

In DNA form, the CDR3 reads TGTGCCAGCAGTCAGAATCCACAGAACACTGAAGCTTTCTTT. This translates into CASSQNPQNTEAFF. This chain joins TRBV6-5 and TRBJ1-1; D uncertain. The germline CDR1 and CDR2 sequences are MNHEY and SVGAGI. Between the trimmed V and J ends, which lost 5 bases and 1 base, there was a span of 11 bases. The CDR3 is made up of 14 amino acids.

On this clone: One end of the junction does not line up with germline, which may come from a read error. The gene calls are TRBV7-8 and TRBJ1-1, with 9 bases identical to TRBD1. The CDR3 covers 20 residues. CDR1 SGHVS and CDR2 FQNEAQ come from the germline V gene. CDR3 coding DNA: TGTGCCAGCAGCGTAGCCTTAGGAGGATCCGGGAGACAGGGGGACACTGAAGCTTTCTTT. This sequence encodes CASSVALGGSGRQGDTEAFF.

This clone was counted only a few times. Germline is not matched at one junction end, which may reflect a read error. The rearrangement links TRBV7-7 to TRBJ1-3; 7 nucleotides agree with TRBD1. CDR1 SSHAT and CDR2 FNYEAQ come from the germline V gene (reference sequence). The CDR3 contains 16 residues. The CDR3 nucleotides read TGTGCTAGCAGCTTAGATGACAGGGAGTACGGAAACACCATATATTTT. Its protein is CASSLDDREYGNTIYF. The whole variable domain, remainder taken from reference TRBV7-7 and TRBJ1-3, is GAGVSQSPRYKVTKRGQDVTLRCDPISSHATLYWYQQALGQGPEFLTYFNYEAQPDKSGLPSDRFSAERPEGSISTLTIQRTEQRDSAMYRCASSLDDREYGNTIYFGEGSWLTVV.

The chain is built from TRBV7-8 and TRBJ2-5; D is perhaps TRBD1 (5 bases). The V gene's germline CDR1 is SGHVS and CDR2 FQNEAQ. The ends were cut back, 6 bases at V and 5 bases at J, with 13 bases in the middle. The CDR3 is 13 amino acids. CDR3 sequence: CASSDRGVETQYF. The CDR3 coding sequence is TGTGCCAGCAGTGATAGGGGCGTGGAGACCCAGTACTTC.

This rearrangement joins TRBV9 to TRBJ2-7; TRBD1 or TRBD2 may be the D gene (5 bases each). Germline V CDR1 and CDR2: SGDLS, YYNGEE. The CDR3 contains 14 residues. V dropped 4 bases and J dropped 0 bases, with 11 bases sitting between them. The DNA for the CDR3 is TGTGCCAGCAGCACTGGGGGAAGCTCCTACGAGCAGTACTTC. Protein sequence: CASSTGGSSYEQYF.

This rearrangement joins TRBV5-1 to TRBJ2-7; no clear D. The CDR3 covers 12 residues. Germline V gene lookup returns CDR1 SGHRS and CDR2 YFSETQ. Deletions cut 4 bases from V and 3 bases from J, with 8 bases between. The CDR3 region is CASSVSLYEQYF. CDR3 sequence (DNA): TGCGCCAGCAGCGTATCGCTCTACGAGCAGTACTTC.

This clone has only one observation. The chain combines TRBV28 with TRBJ1-1; no firm D call. CDR3 size: 13 residues. With 5 bases removed from V and 1 base from J, the gap between germline ends came to 8 bases. Germline V gene sequence: CDR1 MDHEN, CDR2 SYDVKM. The CDR3 sequence: CASSTVRNTEAFF. The CDR3 nucleotides are TGTGCCAGCAGTACGGTCAGGAACACTGAAGCTTTCTTT.

The rearrangement uses TRBV7-9 and TRBJ2-5; D is ambiguous. The germline V gene encodes CDR1 SEHNR and CDR2 FQNEAQ (reference sequence). This CDR3 contains 13 residues. Trimming pared 1 base from V and 2 bases from J, leaving 5 bases between. The DNA for the CDR3 is TGTGCCAGCAGCTTAGGTGGACAAGAGACCCAGTACTTC. Translation gives CASSLGGQETQYF.

This clone has a single count. The chain links TRBV30 to TRBJ1-4; D possibly corresponds to TRBD1 (5 bases). Trimming stripped 5 bases from V and 10 bases from J, with 17 bases between. Germline V CDR1 and CDR2: GTSNPN, SVGIG (reference sequence). This CDR3 is built from 13 residues. The CDR3 is CAWGTRAEGKLFF. The CDR3 DNA reads as TGTGCCTGGGGGACCCGGGCAGAAGGAAAACTGTTTTTT.

The genes are TRBV3-1 (or the pseudogene TRBV3-2) and TRBJ1-1; weak D call: TRBD1 (6 bases). V lost 8 bases to trimming and J lost 0 bases, with 10 bases between them. The CDR3 length is 13 residues. Germline CDR1 LGHDT, CDR2 YNNKEL (reference sequence). This CDR3 is CASGDTMNTEAFF. The CDR3 DNA follows: TGTGCCAGCGGGGACACAATGAACACTGAAGCTTTCTTT.

The chain couples TRBV6-1 to TRBJ2-4, with a weak D call TRBD1 (6 bases). CDR3 size: 17 residues. Trimming shortened V by 4 bases and J by 0 bases, and 16 bases separated the two germline ends. The germline V gene has CDR1 MNHNS and CDR2 SASEGT. The DNA of the CDR3 is TGTGCCAGCAGTGTCTCCGGGACACCGTTAGCCAAAAACATTCAGTACTTC. It codes for CASSVSGTPLAKNIQYF.

The V gene is TRBV3-1 (or the pseudogene TRBV3-2), the J gene TRBJ2-7; D uncertain. Trimming pared 1 base from V and 4 bases from J, leaving 11 bases between. Germline CDR1 is LGHDT and CDR2 is YNNKEL (reference sequence). The CDR3 loop spans 14 amino acids. The CDR3 bases are TGTGCCAGCAGCCAAGGTGCCAGGTATTACGAGCAGTACTTC. Translated, it gives CASSQGARYYEQYF.

The rearrangement links TRBV12-3 or TRBV12-4 to TRBJ2-7; D perhaps matches TRBD2 (5 bases). The CDR3 is 13 amino acids. Trimming left V 4 bases short and J 5 bases short, with 12 bases between. The CDR3, as DNA: TGTGCCAGCAGTTCGGCTAGCAATAACGAGCAGTACTTC. It yields the protein CASSSASNNEQYF.